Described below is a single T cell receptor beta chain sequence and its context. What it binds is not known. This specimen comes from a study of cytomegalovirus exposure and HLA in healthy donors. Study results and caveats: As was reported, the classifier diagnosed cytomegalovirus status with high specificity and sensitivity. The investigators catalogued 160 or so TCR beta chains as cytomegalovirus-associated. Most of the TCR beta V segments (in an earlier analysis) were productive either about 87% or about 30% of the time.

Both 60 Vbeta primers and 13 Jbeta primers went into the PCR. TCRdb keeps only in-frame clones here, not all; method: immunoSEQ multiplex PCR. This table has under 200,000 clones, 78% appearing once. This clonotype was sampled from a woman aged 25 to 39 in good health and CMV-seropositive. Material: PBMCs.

The CDR3 sequence is CASSFRGMSSYNSPLHF. In DNA, the CDR3 is TGTGCCAGCAGTTTTAGAGGGATGAGCTCCTATAATTCACCCCTCCACTTT. The J gene is TRBJ1-6, the V gene TRBV28; D not resolved. Germline CDR1 and CDR2: MDHEN and SYDVKM. CDR3 length: 17 residues. Trimming pared 3 bases from V and 0 bases from J, leaving 12 bases between.